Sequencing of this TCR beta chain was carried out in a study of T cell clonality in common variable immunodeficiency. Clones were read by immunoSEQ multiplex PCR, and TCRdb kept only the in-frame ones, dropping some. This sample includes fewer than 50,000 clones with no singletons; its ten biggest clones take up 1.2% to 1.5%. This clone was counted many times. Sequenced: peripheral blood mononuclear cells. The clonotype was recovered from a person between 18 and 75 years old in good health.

The CDR3: CASSPRSGTDDEQFF. Partial CDR3 DNA: TGTGCCAGCAGCCCAAGGAGCGGAACCGACGATGAG. This rearrangement joins TRBV11-1 to TRBJ2-1, with a tentative D call TRBD2 (5 bases). The CDR3 end is not reached by the read, which stops 3 residues before it; the germline J gene fills it in. With 5 bases removed from V and 8 bases from J, the gap between germline ends came to 19 bases. The CDR3 extends over 15 amino acids. From germline, CDR1 is SGHAT and CDR2 FQDESV (reference sequence).